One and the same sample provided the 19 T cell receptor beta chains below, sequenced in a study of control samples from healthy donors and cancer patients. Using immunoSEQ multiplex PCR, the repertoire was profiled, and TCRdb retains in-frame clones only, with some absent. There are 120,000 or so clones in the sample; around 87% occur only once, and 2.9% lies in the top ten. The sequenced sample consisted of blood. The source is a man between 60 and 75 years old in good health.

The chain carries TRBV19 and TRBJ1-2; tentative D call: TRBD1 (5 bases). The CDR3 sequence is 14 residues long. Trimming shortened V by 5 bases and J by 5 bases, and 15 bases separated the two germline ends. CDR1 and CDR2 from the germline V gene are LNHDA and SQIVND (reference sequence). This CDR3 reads CASSVTGLTYGYTF. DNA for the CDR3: TGTGCCAGTAGTGTTACGGGACTGACATATGGCTACACCTTC.

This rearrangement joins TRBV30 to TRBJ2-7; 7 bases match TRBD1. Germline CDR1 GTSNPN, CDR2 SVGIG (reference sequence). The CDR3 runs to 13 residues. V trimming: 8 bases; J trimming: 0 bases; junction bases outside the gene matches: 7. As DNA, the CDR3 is TGTGCCGGGACGACAGGGAGCTCCTACGAGCAGTACTTC. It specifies CAGTTGSSYEQYF.

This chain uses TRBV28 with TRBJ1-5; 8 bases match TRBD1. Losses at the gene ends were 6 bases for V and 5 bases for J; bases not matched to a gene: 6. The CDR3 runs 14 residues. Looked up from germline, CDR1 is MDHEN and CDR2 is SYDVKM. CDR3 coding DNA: TGTGCCAGCAGAGTGTCAGGGGGCTATCAGCCCCAGCATTTT. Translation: CASRVSGGYQPQHF. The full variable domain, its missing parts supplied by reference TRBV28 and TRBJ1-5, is DVKVTQSSRYLVKRTGEKVFLECVQDMDHENMFWYRQDPGLGLRLIYFSYDVKMKEKGDIPEGYSVSREKKERFSLILESASTNQTSMYLCASRVSGGYQPQHFGDGTRLSIL.

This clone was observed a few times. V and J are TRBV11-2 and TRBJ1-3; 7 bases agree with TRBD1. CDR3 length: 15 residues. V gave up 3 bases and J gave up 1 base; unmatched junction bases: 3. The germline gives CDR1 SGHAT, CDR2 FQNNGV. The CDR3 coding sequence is TGTGCCAGCAGCTTCGCAGGGGGGTCTGGAAACACCATATATTTT. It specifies CASSFAGGSGNTIYF.

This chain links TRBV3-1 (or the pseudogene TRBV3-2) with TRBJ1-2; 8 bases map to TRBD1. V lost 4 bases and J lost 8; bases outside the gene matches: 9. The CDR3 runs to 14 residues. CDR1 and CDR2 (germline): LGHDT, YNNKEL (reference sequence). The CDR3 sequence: CASSLAGTGGGYTF. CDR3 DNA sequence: TGTGCCAGCAGCCTCGCCGGGACAGGAGGCGGCTACACCTTC.

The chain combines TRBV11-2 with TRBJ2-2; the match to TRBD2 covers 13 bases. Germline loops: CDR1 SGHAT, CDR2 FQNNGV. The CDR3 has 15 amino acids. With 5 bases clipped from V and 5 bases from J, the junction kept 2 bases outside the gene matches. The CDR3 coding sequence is TGTGCCAGCAGCCAGGGACTAGCGGGGACCGGGGAGCTGTTTTTT. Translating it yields CASSQGLAGTGELFF.

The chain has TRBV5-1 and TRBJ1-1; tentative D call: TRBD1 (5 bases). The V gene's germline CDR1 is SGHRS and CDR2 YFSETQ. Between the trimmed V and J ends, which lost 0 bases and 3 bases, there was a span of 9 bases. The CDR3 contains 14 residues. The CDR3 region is CASSLVEGHTEAFF. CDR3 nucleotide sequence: TGCGCCAGCAGCTTGGTAGAGGGACACACTGAAGCTTTCTTT.

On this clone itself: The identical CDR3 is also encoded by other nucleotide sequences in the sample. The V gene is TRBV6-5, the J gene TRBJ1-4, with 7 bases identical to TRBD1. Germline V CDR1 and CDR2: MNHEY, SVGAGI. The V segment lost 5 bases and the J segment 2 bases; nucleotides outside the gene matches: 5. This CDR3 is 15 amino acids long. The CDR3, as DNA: TGTGCCAGCAGTCGACAGGGTTCGACTAATGAAAAACTGTTTTTT. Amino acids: CASSRQGSTNEKLFF.

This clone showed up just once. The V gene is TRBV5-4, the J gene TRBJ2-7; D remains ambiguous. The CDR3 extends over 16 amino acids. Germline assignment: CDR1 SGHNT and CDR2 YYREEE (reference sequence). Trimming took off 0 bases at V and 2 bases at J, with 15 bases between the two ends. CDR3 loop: CASSLGSSPFPYEQYF. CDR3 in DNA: TGTGCCAGCAGCTTGGGTTCGTCTCCCTTCCCCTACGAGCAGTACTTC.

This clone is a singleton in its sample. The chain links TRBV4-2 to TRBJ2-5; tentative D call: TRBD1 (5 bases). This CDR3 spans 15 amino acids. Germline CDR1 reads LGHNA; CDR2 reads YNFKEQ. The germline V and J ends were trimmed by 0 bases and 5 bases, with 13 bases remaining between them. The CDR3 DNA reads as TGTGCCAGCAGCCAAGATAGCAGGGTTTCGGAGACCCAGTACTTC. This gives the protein CASSQDSRVSETQYF.

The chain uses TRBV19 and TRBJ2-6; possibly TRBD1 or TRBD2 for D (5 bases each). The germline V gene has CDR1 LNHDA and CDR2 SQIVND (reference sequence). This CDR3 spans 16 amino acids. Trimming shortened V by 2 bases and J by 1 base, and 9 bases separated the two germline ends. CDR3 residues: CASSIRGESGANVLTF. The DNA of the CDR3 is TGTGCCAGTAGTATAAGAGGGGAGTCTGGGGCCAACGTCCTGACTTTC.

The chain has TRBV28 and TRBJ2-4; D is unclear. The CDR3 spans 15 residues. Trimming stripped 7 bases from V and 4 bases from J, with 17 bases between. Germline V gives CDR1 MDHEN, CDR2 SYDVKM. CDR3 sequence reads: CASTHSNRVKNIQYF. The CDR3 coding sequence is TGTGCCAGCACTCATTCTAATCGTGTAAAAAACATTCAGTACTTC. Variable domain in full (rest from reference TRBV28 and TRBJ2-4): DVKVTQSSRYLVKRTGEKVFLECVQDMDHENMFWYRQDPGLGLRLIYFSYDVKMKEKGDIPEGYSVSREKKERFSLILESASTNQTSMYLCASTHSNRVKNIQYFGAGTRLSVL.

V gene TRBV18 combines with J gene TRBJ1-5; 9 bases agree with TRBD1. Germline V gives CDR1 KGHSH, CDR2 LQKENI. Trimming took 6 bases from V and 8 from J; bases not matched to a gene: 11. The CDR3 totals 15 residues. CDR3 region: CASSVGQGSGEPQHF. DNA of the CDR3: TGTGCCAGCTCTGTAGGACAGGGGTCTGGGGAGCCCCAGCATTTT.

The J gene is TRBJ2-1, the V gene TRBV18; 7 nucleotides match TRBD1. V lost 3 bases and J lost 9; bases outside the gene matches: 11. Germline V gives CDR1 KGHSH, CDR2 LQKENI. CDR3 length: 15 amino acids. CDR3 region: CASSPPTGYRSEQFF. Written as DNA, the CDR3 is TGTGCCAGCTCACCCCCGACAGGGTATAGGAGTGAGCAGTTCTTC. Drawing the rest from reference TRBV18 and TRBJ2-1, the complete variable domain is NAGVMQNPRHLVRRRGQEARLRCSPMKGHSHVYWYRQLPEEGLKFMVYLQKENIIDESGMPKERFSAEFPKEGPSILRIQQVVRGDSAAYFCASSPPTGYRSEQFFGPGTRLTVL.

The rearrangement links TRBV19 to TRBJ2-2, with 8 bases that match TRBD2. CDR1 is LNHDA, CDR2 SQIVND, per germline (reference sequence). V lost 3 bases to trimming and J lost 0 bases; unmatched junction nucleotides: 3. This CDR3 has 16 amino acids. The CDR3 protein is CASSIVGGANTGELFF. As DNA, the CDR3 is TGTGCCAGTAGTATTGTCGGGGGGGCGAACACCGGGGAGCTGTTTTTT.

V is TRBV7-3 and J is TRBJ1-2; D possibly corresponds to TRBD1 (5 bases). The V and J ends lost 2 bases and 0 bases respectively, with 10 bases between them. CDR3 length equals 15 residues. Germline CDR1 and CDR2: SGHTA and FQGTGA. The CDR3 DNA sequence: TGTGCCAGCAGCTTAGGCCCGGGACCTAACTATGGCTACACCTTC. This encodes CASSLGPGPNYGYTF.

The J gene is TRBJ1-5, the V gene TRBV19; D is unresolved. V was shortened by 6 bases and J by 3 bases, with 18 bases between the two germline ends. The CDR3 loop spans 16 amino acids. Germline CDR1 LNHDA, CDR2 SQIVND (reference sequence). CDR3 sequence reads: CASSPRDSSPNQPQHF. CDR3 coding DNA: TGTGCCAGTAGCCCCCGGGATTCCTCTCCCAATCAGCCCCAGCATTTT.

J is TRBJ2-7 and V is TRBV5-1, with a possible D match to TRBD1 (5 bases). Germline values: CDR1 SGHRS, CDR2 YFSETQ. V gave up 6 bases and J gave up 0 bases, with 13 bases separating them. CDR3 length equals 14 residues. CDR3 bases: TGCGCCAGCACTCTTGACAGACCCTCCTACGAGCAGTACTTC. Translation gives CASTLDRPSYEQYF. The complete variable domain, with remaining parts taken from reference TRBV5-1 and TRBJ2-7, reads KAGVTQTPRYLIKTRGQQVTLSCSPISGHRSVSWYQQTPGQGLQFLFEYFSETQRNKGNFPGRFSGRQFSNSRSEMNVSTLELGDSALYLCASTLDRPSYEQYFGPGTRLTVT.

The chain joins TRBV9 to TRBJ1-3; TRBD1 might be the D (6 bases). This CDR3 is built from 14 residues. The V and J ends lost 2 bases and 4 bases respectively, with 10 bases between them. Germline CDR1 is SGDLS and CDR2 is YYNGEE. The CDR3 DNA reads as TGTGCCAGCAGCGTCAGGGGTATGGGAAACACCATATATTTT. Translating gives CASSVRGMGNTIYF.